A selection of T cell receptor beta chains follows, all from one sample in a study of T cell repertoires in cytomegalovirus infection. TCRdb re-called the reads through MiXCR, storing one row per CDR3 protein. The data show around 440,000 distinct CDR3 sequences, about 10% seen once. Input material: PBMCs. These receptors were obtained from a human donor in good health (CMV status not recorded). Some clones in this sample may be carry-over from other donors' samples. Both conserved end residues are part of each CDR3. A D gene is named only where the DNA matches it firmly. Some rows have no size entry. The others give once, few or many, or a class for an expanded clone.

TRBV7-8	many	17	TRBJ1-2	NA	TGTGCCAGCAGCTTGGTCATCAGGGCGACCTTCAACTATGGCTACACCTTC	CASSLVIRATFNYGYTF
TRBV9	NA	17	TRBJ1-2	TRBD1	TGTGCCAGCAGCACAGACACCGGGACAGGGTTTAACTATGGCTACACCTTC	CASSTDTGTGFNYGYTF
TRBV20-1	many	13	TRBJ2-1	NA	TGCAGTGCTAGGCCTCCTGGCTTAGCTGAGCAGTTCTTC	CSARPPGLAEQFF
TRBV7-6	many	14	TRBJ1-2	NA	TGTGCCAGCAGCTTAGAGGCGGGGACGTATGGCTACACCTTC	CASSLEAGTYGYTF
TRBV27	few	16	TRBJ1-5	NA	TGTGCCAGCAGTCCGTCAGCGGGGTCCCTGAGCCAGCCCCAGCATTTT	CASSPSAGSLSQPQHF
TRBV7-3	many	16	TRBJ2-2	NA	TGTGCCAGCAGCCCCTCAGGCGGAGGATACACCGGGGAGCTGTTTTTT	CASSPSGGGYTGELFF
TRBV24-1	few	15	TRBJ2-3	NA	TGTGCCACCAGTGGATCGGGGGACGTCACAGATACGCAGTATTTT	CATSGSGDVTDTQYF
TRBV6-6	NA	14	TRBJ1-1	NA	TGTGCCAGCAGTCTGGGACTCATGAACACTGAAGCTTTCTTT	CASSLGLMNTEAFF
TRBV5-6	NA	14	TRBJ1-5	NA	TGTGCCAGCAGCTTTTTCCTGGGCAATCAGCCCCAGCATTTT	CASSFFLGNQPQHF
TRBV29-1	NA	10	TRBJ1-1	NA	TGCAGCGTTGGCTACACTGAAGCTTTCTTT	CSVGYTEAFF
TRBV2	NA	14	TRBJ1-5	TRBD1	TGTGCCATCAGGGGGGCAGGGGAATCTCAGCCCCAGCATTTT	CAIRGAGESQPQHF
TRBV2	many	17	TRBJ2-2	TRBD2	TGTGCCAGCAGTGAAGCGTCGGCTAGCGGTGACACCGGGGAGCTGTTTTTT	CASSEASASGDTGELFF
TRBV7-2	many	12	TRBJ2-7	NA	TGTGCCAGCAGCTTCGCTGGGGACGAGCAGTACTTC	CASSFAGDEQYF
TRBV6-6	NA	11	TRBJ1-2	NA	TGTGCCAGTCTTGGGCTCTATGGCTACACCTTC	CASLGLYGYTF
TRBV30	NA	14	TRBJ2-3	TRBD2	TGTGCCTGGGAGCGGGGAGGACTCACAGATACGCAGTATTTT	CAWERGGLTDTQYF
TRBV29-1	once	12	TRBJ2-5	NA	TGCAGCGTTGAAACGGTAGGGACCGGACAGTACTTC	CSVETVGTGQYF
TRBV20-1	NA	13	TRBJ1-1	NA	TGCAGTGCTAGTAACGAAGCAGGAGGTGAAGCTTTCTTT	CSASNEAGGEAFF
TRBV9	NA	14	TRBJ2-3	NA	TGTGCCAGCAGCGTAGAAAGGGACGCAGATACGCAGTATTTT	CASSVERDADTQYF
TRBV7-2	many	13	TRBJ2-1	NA	TGTGCCAGCAGGTTAGGAGGGGGCAATGAGCAGTTCTTC	CASRLGGGNEQFF
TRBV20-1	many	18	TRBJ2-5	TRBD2	TGCAGTGCTAGTTCGGCTAGGACTAGCGGGAGGGCCCAGGAGACCCAGTACTTC	CSASSARTSGRAQETQYF
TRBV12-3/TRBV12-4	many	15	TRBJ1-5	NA	TGTGCCAGCAGGGTGGCGGCAGGGGAGGGTCAGCCCCAGCATTTT	CASRVAAGEGQPQHF
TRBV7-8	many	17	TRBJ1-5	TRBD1	TGTGCCAGCAGCTTAGGGGGACAGGGACTGCGCAATCAGCCCCAGCATTTT	CASSLGGQGLRNQPQHF
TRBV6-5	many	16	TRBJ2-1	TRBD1	TGTGCCAGCAGTAAGGGGGACAGGGACTTCATGGATGAGCAGTTCTTC	CASSKGDRDFMDEQFF